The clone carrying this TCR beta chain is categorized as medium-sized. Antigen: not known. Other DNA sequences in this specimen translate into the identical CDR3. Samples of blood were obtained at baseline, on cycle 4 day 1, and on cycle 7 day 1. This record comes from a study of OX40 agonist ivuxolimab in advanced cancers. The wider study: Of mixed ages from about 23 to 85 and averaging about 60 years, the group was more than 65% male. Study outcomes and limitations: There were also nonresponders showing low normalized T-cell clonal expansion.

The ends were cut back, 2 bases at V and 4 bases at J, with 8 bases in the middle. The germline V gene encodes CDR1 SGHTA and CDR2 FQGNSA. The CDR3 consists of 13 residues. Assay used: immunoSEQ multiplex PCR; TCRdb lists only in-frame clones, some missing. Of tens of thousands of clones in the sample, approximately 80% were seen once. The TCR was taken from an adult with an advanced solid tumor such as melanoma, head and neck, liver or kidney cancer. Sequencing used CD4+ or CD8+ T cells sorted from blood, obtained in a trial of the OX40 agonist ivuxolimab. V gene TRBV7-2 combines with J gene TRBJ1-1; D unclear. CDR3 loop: CASSLSGGTEAFF. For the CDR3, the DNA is TGTGCCAGCAGCTTATCGGGCGGCACTGAAGCTTTCTTT.